Listed here are 15 T cell receptor beta chains from one sample, sequenced in a study of blood T cell repertoires in COVID-19. TCRdb's table, derived via immunoSEQ multiplex PCR, lists solely in-frame clones and lacks some. The sample carries about 240,000 clones, about 79% recorded once. Sequenced material: peripheral blood. The source of these receptors is a woman of 80 years or more with acute or convalescent COVID-19.

The chain employs TRBV2 and TRBJ2-7; D uncertain. CDR3 length: 14 residues. V was trimmed by 6 bases and J by 2 bases, leaving 14 bases between them. Germline V CDR1 and CDR2: SNHLY, FYNNEI. The CDR3 coding sequence is TGTGCCAGCAGCCCTCAGGTTACAGCCTACGAGCAGTACTTC. Protein sequence: CASSPQVTAYEQYF.

The rearrangement links TRBV2 to TRBJ2-5; D gene unclear. Germline loops: CDR1 SNHLY, CDR2 FYNNEI. There are 13 residues in the CDR3. V lost 4 bases, J lost 7 bases, and 13 bases lay in between. The CDR3 coding sequence is TGTGCCAGCAGTGCAGACCAACCGGGGACCCAGTACTTC. Its translation: CASSADQPGTQYF.

The V gene is TRBV18, the J gene TRBJ1-4, with TRBD1 identical over 7 bases. The CDR3 is made up of 16 amino acids. J was trimmed by 2 bases and V by 4 bases; bases with no gene match: 7. Germline CDR1 is KGHSH and CDR2 is LQKENI. The chain's CDR3 is CASSRPGGGTNEKLFF. As DNA, the CDR3 is TGTGCCAGCTCACGGCCCGGAGGGGGCACTAATGAAAAACTGTTTTTT. The full variable domain, rest sourced from reference TRBV18 and TRBJ1-4, is NAGVMQNPRHLVRRRGQEARLRCSPMKGHSHVYWYRQLPEEGLKFMVYLQKENIIDESGMPKERFSAEFPKEGPSILRIQQVVRGDSAAYFCASSRPGGGTNEKLFFGSGTQLSVL.

The chain recombines TRBV6-2 or TRBV6-3 with TRBJ1-4, with a possible D match to TRBD1 (6 bases). The V gene's germline CDR1 is MNHEY and CDR2 SVGEGT. The CDR3 length is 15 residues. V lost 6 bases, J lost 5 bases, and 16 bases lay in between. The CDR3 bases are TGTGCCAGCAGCTTCACAGGGACCCTAAATGAAAAACTGTTTTTT. Residues: CASSFTGTLNEKLFF.

The chain couples TRBV11-2 to TRBJ2-3; unclear D gene. There are 16 residues in the CDR3. With 1 base removed from V and 0 bases from J, the gap between germline ends came to 11 bases. Germline-derived CDR1 and CDR2 are SGHAT and FQNNGV. CDR3 nucleotides: TGTGCCAGCAGCTTAGGCGGTGCTACTAGCACAGATACGCAGTATTTT. Its translation: CASSLGGATSTDTQYF.

The rearrangement joins TRBV18 to TRBJ2-1, with D tentatively TRBD2 (6 bases). The CDR3 is 14 residues long. Trimming took 1 base from V and 6 from J, leaving 10 bases between them. CDR1 and CDR2 (germline): KGHSH, LQKENI. CDR3 region: CASSPRQAGNEQFF. As DNA, the CDR3 is TGTGCCAGCTCACCACGCCAAGCGGGCAATGAGCAGTTCTTC.

This chain links TRBV7-2 with TRBJ2-3, with D possibly being TRBD1 (6 bases). This CDR3 spans 13 amino acids. Trimming took off 7 bases at V and 4 bases at J, with 12 bases between the two ends. The germline gives CDR1 SGHTA, CDR2 FQGNSA. The CDR3 DNA reads as TGTGCCAGCAACCCAGGGGCTTCAGATACGCAGTATTTT. Residues: CASNPGASDTQYF.

The chain has TRBV6-4 and TRBJ1-2, with TRBD1 as a possible D gene (6 bases). The V end lost 4 bases, the J end lost 3 bases, and 9 bases lay between the germline ends. CDR1 MRHNA and CDR2 SNTAGT come from the germline V gene. There are 13 residues in the CDR3. CDR3 loop: CASSAGQYYGYTF. In DNA, the CDR3 is TGTGCCAGCAGTGCCGGACAGTACTATGGCTACACCTTC.

This chain uses TRBV3-1 (or the pseudogene TRBV3-2) with TRBJ2-5; 10 bases fit TRBD1. J lost 0 bases, V lost 3 bases, and 1 base had no gene match. Per the germline V gene, CDR1 is LGHDT and CDR2 is YNNKEL (reference sequence). The CDR3 runs 15 residues. The CDR3 loop is CASSQGTGDQETQYF. In nucleotides, the CDR3 is TGTGCCAGCAGCCAGGGGACAGGGGACCAAGAGACCCAGTACTTC.

V is TRBV29-1 and J is TRBJ1-1; D is possibly TRBD1 (5 bases). Trimming removed 5 bases from V and 1 base from J, with 14 bases in between. Per the germline V gene, CDR1 is SQVTM and CDR2 is ANQGSEA. There are 14 residues in the CDR3. CDR3 nucleotide sequence: TGCAGCGTTAAGGGGCAGGGAAAGAACACTGAAGCTTTCTTT. Translated, it gives CSVKGQGKNTEAFF.

The rearrangement uses TRBV23-1 and TRBJ1-5; D is uncertain. TRBV23-1 is reported as an ORF; its role is uncertain. Trimming shortened V by 5 bases and J by 3 bases, and 11 bases separated the two germline ends. This CDR3 comprises 14 residues. The CDR3 here is CASSFKEHNQPQHF. In nucleotides, the CDR3 is TGCGCCAGCAGTTTTAAGGAGCACAATCAGCCCCAGCATTTT.

The chain employs TRBV4-2 and TRBJ2-5; 8 bases match TRBD2. The germline CDR1 and CDR2 sequences are LGHNA and YNFKEQ. V trimming: 2 bases; J trimming: 2 bases; junction bases outside the gene matches: 7. This CDR3 region has 16 residues. CDR3 in amino acids: CASSQSGGTRQETQYF. CDR3 sequence (DNA): TGTGCCAGCAGCCAATCAGGTGGGACTAGACAAGAGACCCAGTACTTC.

This clone has more than one count but fewer than ten. The J gene is TRBJ1-1, the V gene TRBV27, with D tentatively TRBD1 (6 bases). The germline V and J ends were trimmed by 7 bases and 4 bases, with 16 bases remaining between them. Germline V CDR1 and CDR2: MNHEY, SMNVEV (reference sequence). The CDR3 is 14 residues long. CDR3 in DNA: TGTGCCAGCAAAATAAACAGGGCTGGCACTGAAGCTTTCTTT. Its protein is CASKINRAGTEAFF.

The table lists this clone with a count of one. V and J are TRBV19 and TRBJ2-7, with 7 bases fitting TRBD1. There are 14 residues in the CDR3. Germline V gives CDR1 LNHDA, CDR2 SQIVND (reference sequence). V lost 3 bases and J lost 6; bases outside the gene matches: 8. CDR3 loop: CASSIGDRVSEQYF. The DNA for the CDR3 is TGTGCCAGTAGTATCGGAGACAGGGTAAGCGAGCAGTACTTC.

J is TRBJ1-4 and V is TRBV28, with 10 nucleotides matching TRBD1. The CDR3 runs 17 residues. Trimming cost V 4 bases and J 3 bases; bases outside gene matches: 8. Germline CDR1 and CDR2: MDHEN and SYDVKM. The CDR3 DNA reads TGTGCCAGCAGTTCCTACCGACAGGGGGCAGCTAATGAAAAACTGTTTTTT. As protein: CASSSYRQGAANEKLFF.